The sequence of this T cell receptor beta chain was determined in a study of tumor-infiltrating lymphocytes in localized non-small cell lung cancer. Study conclusions and caveats: Tumor T-cell fraction was not associated with recurrence-free survival. Immunotypes IM1 and IM2 had similar TCR-derived T-cell fractions. Compared with uninvolved lung, tumors showed higher T cell infiltration by TCRbeta sequencing. TCR sequencing covered a subset of patients with enough tissue.

Here immunoSEQ multiplex PCR was the method, and the copy in TCRdb shows in-frame clones only, minus some. Among more than 15,000 clones, about 70% were seen once, and the ten largest hold 6.5%. As for this clone: Its antigen remains unidentified.

Trimming shortened V by 0 bases and J by 6 bases, and 15 bases separated the two germline ends. CDR1 and CDR2 (germline): SGHAT, FQNNGV. This CDR3 has 16 residues. The V gene is TRBV11-2, the J gene TRBJ2-1; D perhaps matches TRBD2 (6 bases). Sequencing was done on a sample of lung tumor tissue. This clonotype originated in a human donor with non-small cell lung cancer. As DNA, the CDR3 is TGTGCCAGCAGCTTAGATAGGACTACCGTCGGCAATGAGCAGTTCTTC. Residues: CASSLDRTTVGNEQFF.